Below are 25 T cell receptor beta chains sequenced from a single sample in a study of blood T cell repertoires in COVID-19 (TCRdb year 2020). The method behind the library was the immunoSEQ multiplex PCR assay. TCRdb took over this immuneACCESS table, retaining in-frame rearrangements with V and J assigned. Such tables are incomplete; in checked studies, under half of the missing clones stem from an unresolved V gene, and the remainder is unexplained. The sample has tens of thousands of clones on record, 90% of them singletons. Approximately 1.5% of the sample is in the top ten clones. Sample: peripheral blood. These receptors all come from a man in his fifties or sixties with acute or convalescent COVID-19.

CDR3 bases: TGTGCCAGCAGTTTGGACGGGGAGGGTCAGCCCCAGCATTTT. This encodes CASSLDGEGQPQHF. The V call is TRBV28, the J call TRBJ1-5; D unresolved. This CDR3 region has 14 residues. Germline assignment: CDR1 MDHEN and CDR2 SYDVKM. The ends were cut back, 3 bases at V and 6 bases at J, with 12 bases in the middle. The full variable domain, rest sourced from reference TRBV28 and TRBJ1-5, is DVKVTQSSRYLVKRTGEKVFLECVQDMDHENMFWYRQDPGLGLRLIYFSYDVKMKEKGDIPEGYSVSREKKERFSLILESASTNQTSMYLCASSLDGEGQPQHFGDGTRLSIL.

The rearrangement joins TRBV2 to TRBJ2-6; no definite D call. V was trimmed by 5 bases and J by 6 bases, leaving 5 bases between them. Germline V gene lookup returns CDR1 SNHLY and CDR2 FYNNEI. CDR3 length equals 12 residues. CDR3 sequence: CASSPPANVLTF. CDR3 sequence (DNA): TGTGCCAGCAGTCCTCCGGCCAACGTCCTGACTTTC.

V and J are TRBV12-2 and TRBJ2-5; TRBD1, the D gene given by the table, was not confirmed from the DNA. TRBV12-2 is a pseudogene. The CDR3 length is 10 residues. The CDR3 is CASRLGPQYF. DNA for the CDR3: TGTGCAAGTCGCCTAGGGCCCCAGTACTTC.

The V and J genes are TRBV6-6 and TRBJ1-2; possibly TRBD1 for D (5 bases). The CDR3 is 17 residues long. V gave up 5 bases and J gave up 2 bases, with 21 bases separating them. In germline, CDR1 is MNHNY, CDR2 SVGAGI (reference sequence). CDR3 sequence reads: CASSPPGGFADNYGYTF. Here the CDR3 DNA reads TGTGCCAGCAGTCCACCCGGGGGGTTCGCCGACAACTATGGCTACACCTTC.

The chain has TRBV6-2 or TRBV6-3 and TRBJ1-1; D is undetermined. The CDR3 consists of 14 residues. Germline V gene lookup returns CDR1 MNHEY and CDR2 SVGEGT. The ends were cut back, 1 base at V and 5 bases at J, with 11 bases in the middle. The CDR3: CASSYLGRETEAFF. DNA for the CDR3: TGTGCCAGCAGTTACTTGGGGAGGGAGACTGAAGCTTTCTTT.

The rearrangement links TRBV7-9 to TRBJ2-1; 7 bases line up with TRBD2. Germline V gene sequence: CDR1 SEHNR, CDR2 FQNEAQ (reference sequence). This CDR3 is built from 17 residues. The J segment lost 2 bases and the V segment lost 3 bases, leaving 10 bases of the junction unmatched. The CDR3 spells CASSFPGLPYTYNEQFF. In DNA form, the CDR3 reads TGTGCCAGCAGCTTCCCGGGACTACCATATACCTACAATGAGCAGTTCTTC.

This chain uses TRBV27 with TRBJ2-4, with 12 bases aligning to TRBD2. Germline V lookup: CDR1 MNHEY, CDR2 SMNVEV (reference sequence). The CDR3 spans 18 residues. V lost 5 bases, J lost 1 base, and 9 bases stayed unmatched. CDR3 nucleotides: TGTGCCAGCAGTCGGGTCGGGACTAGCGGGCTGGCCAAAAACATTCAGTACTTC. Its protein is CASSRVGTSGLAKNIQYF.

This chain uses TRBV27 with TRBJ1-6; possibly TRBD1 for D (6 bases). The CDR3 consists of 15 residues. Trimming took off 0 bases at V and 6 bases at J, with 9 bases between the two ends. CDR1 MNHEY and CDR2 SMNVEV come from the germline V gene (reference sequence). The CDR3 nucleotides are TGTGCCAGCAGTTTATCGAGCAGGGGTAATTCACCCCTCCACTTT. Residues: CASSLSSRGNSPLHF.

The chain recombines TRBV25-1 with TRBJ1-5; the match to TRBD1 covers 7 bases. Germline CDR1 MGHDK, CDR2 SYGVNS. V lost 5 bases and J lost 3; bases outside the gene matches: 7. The CDR3 is made up of 15 amino acids. DNA of the CDR3: TGTGCCAGCAGTCCCTCCACAGGGGACAATCAGCCCCAGCATTTT. Its translation is CASSPSTGDNQPQHF. The full variable domain, its missing parts supplied by reference TRBV25-1 and TRBJ1-5, is EADIYQTPRYLVIGTGKKITLECSQTMGHDKMYWYQQDPGMELHLIHYSYGVNSTEKGDLSSESTVSRIRTEHFPLTLESARPSHTSQYLCASSPSTGDNQPQHFGDGTRLSIL.

The chain links TRBV7-8 to TRBJ1-1; TRBD1 might be the D (6 bases). V was trimmed by 7 bases and J by 5 bases, leaving 20 bases between them. The CDR3 loop spans 15 amino acids. Per germline, CDR1 SGHVS and CDR2 FQNEAQ. CDR3 DNA: TGTGCCAGCAACAAGGAGAAAAGAAGGGGGACTGAAGCTTTCTTT. It specifies CASNKEKRRGTEAFF.

V is TRBV29-1 and J is TRBJ2-5, with D tentatively TRBD1 (5 bases). This CDR3 is built from 14 residues. Germline V gene data show CDR1 as SQVTM and CDR2 as ANQGSEA. Deletions cut 3 bases from V and 5 bases from J, with 16 bases between. The CDR3 sequence: CSVEVREGTETQYF. DNA for the CDR3: TGCAGCGTTGAGGTCAGGGAAGGCACGGAGACCCAGTACTTC.

V is TRBV21-1 and J is TRBJ2-7; the table's D gene call, TRBD1, was not cross checked with the DNA. TRBV21-1 is labeled a pseudogene. This CDR3 contains 11 residues. The CDR3 spells CASGTGYEQYF. The CDR3 DNA reads TGTGCCAGCGGCACAGGTTACGAGCAGTACTTC.

The chain carries TRBV7-9 and TRBJ2-1; D is unclear. CDR1 SEHNR and CDR2 FQNEAQ come from the germline V gene (reference sequence). V was trimmed by 0 bases and J by 3 bases, leaving 6 bases between them. CDR3 size: 14 residues. The DNA of the CDR3 is TGTGCCAGCAGCTTAGCCCAGAACTACAATGAGCAGTTCTTC. Residues: CASSLAQNYNEQFF.

About this clone itself: An end of the junction does not agree with germline; a read error may underlie this. This chain uses TRBV15 with TRBJ2-5; TRBD1 might be the D (6 bases). Germline lookup yields CDR1 LNHNV and CDR2 YYDKDF (reference sequence). This CDR3 contains 14 residues. As DNA, the CDR3 is TGTGCCACCAGCAGAGGGACAGACGTAGAGGCCCAGTACTTC. This encodes CATSRGTDVEAQYF.

The genes are TRBV5-1 and TRBJ2-6; 7 bases line up with TRBD1. Germline lookup yields CDR1 SGHRS and CDR2 YFSETQ. V was clipped by 2 bases and J by 4 bases; unmatched bases: 9. This CDR3 is built from 17 residues. CDR3 in DNA: TGCGCCAGCAGCTTAGAGCAGGGGGTGACAGGGGCCAACGTCCTGACTTTC. Amino acids: CASSLEQGVTGANVLTF.

The rearrangement links TRBV7-2 to TRBJ2-3; TRBD1 agrees at 7 bases. V lost 8 bases and J lost 5; bases outside the gene matches: 10. Germline V gene data show CDR1 as SGHTA and CDR2 as FQGNSA. The CDR3 consists of 14 residues. CDR3 DNA: TGTGCCAGCCGTCAGGGGGTGGCGGGAGATACGCAGTATTTT. Its translation is CASRQGVAGDTQYF.

The chain joins TRBV6-6 to TRBJ1-4; possibly TRBD1 for D (6 bases). The V gene's germline CDR1 is MNHNY and CDR2 SVGAGI (reference sequence). The V gene lost 5 bases and the J gene lost 7 bases, with 11 bases spanning the gap. The CDR3 length is 13 residues. CDR3 DNA: TGTGCCAGCAGTCAGGGGTTAGGTGAAAAACTGTTTTTT. Its protein is CASSQGLGEKLFF.

This clone was counted once. At one boundary the junction diverges from the germline segment, which might be a read error. Different DNA sequences within this sample yield the same CDR3. The V and J genes are TRBV9 and TRBJ2-7; 11 bases fit TRBD1. The CDR3 has 16 amino acids. Germline CDR1 and CDR2: SGDLS and YYNGEE. CDR3 nucleotides: TGTGCCAGTAGCGGCGGGACAGGGGGTATTAGCTACGAGCAGTACTTC. Translation: CASSGGTGGISYEQYF. Based on the CDR3 plus reference TRBV9 and TRBJ2-7, the full variable domain is DSGVTQTPKHLITATGQRVTLRCSPRSGDLSVYWYQQSLDQGLQFLIQYYNGEERAKGNILERFSAQQFPDLHSELNLSSLELGDSALYFCASSGGTGGISYEQYFGPGTRLTVT.

The V and J genes are TRBV27 and TRBJ2-5, with 8 bases aligning to TRBD2. The CDR3 consists of 15 residues. With 6 bases clipped from V and 5 bases from J, the junction kept 11 bases outside the gene matches. Germline V lookup: CDR1 MNHEY, CDR2 SMNVEV (reference sequence). The CDR3 bases are TGTGCCAGCAGACCTATACTAGCGGCACCTGAGACCCAGTACTTC. The encoded protein is CASRPILAAPETQYF.

The V call is TRBV30, the J call TRBJ2-2, with 8 bases fitting TRBD2. Germline V gene sequence: CDR1 GTSNPN, CDR2 SVGIG (reference sequence). This CDR3 spans 17 amino acids. Trimming cost V 3 bases and J 4 bases; bases outside gene matches: 13. The CDR3 region is CAWRQREPLRGTGELFF. The CDR3 DNA reads as TGTGCCTGGAGGCAGCGGGAGCCTCTTAGGGGCACCGGGGAGCTGTTTTTT.

The J gene is TRBJ2-1, the V gene TRBV3-1 (or the pseudogene TRBV3-2); 7 nucleotides align to TRBD1. Germline V gives CDR1 LGHDT, CDR2 YNNKEL (reference sequence). V dropped 4 bases and J dropped 7; count of bases not matched to a gene: 7. CDR3 length: 14 amino acids. CDR3 in DNA: TGTGCCAGCAGCCCCCGTAAGGGGGCGAATGAGCAGTTCTTC. It translates to CASSPRKGANEQFF.

This clone was counted a few times. The chain uses TRBV11-2 and TRBJ2-3, with 10 bases identical to TRBD2. This CDR3 has 13 residues. The germline V gene has CDR1 SGHAT and CDR2 FQNNGV. Losses at the gene ends were 11 bases for V and 3 bases for J; bases not matched to a gene: 5. The CDR3 sequence is CAGSGGWTDTQYF. CDR3 DNA: TGTGCCGGTAGCGGGGGGTGGACAGATACGCAGTATTTT. Based on the CDR3 plus reference TRBV11-2 and TRBJ2-3, the full variable domain is EAGVAQSPRYKIIEKRQSVAFWCNPISGHATLYWYQQILGQGPKLLIQFQNNGVVDDSQLPKDRFSAERLKGVDSTLKIQPAKLEDSAVYLCAGSGGWTDTQYFGPGTRLTVL.

The genes are TRBV4-1 and TRBJ1-4; 7 nucleotides match TRBD1. V shed 8 bases, J shed 7 bases, and the junction held 7 bases outside the gene matches. Germline V CDR1 and CDR2: MGHRA, YSYEKL. The CDR3 length is 13 residues. In nucleotides, the CDR3 is TGCGCCAGCCGGGAAGGGGGCCGTGAAAAACTGTTTTTT. Its translation is CASREGGREKLFF.

The chain carries TRBV10-2 and TRBJ2-1; 7 bases line up with TRBD2. CDR3 length: 11 amino acids. From germline, CDR1 is WSHSY and CDR2 SAAADI. The trim removed 6 bases at V and 7 bases at J, leaving 0 bases unmatched. The CDR3 nucleotides read TGCGCCAGCAGGGGAGGGAATGAGCAGTTCTTC. This sequence encodes CASRGGNEQFF.

V gene TRBV3-1 (or the pseudogene TRBV3-2) combines with J gene TRBJ1-4; 10 bases line up with TRBD1. The CDR3 has 15 residues. The junction had 7 bases not matched to a gene; V was cut back by 4 bases and J by 8 bases. CDR1 is LGHDT and CDR2 is YNNKEL in the germline V gene (reference sequence). The CDR3 sequence: CASSRVGTGVEKLFF. CDR3 coding DNA: TGTGCCAGCAGCCGCGTTGGGACAGGGGTAGAAAAACTGTTTTTT.